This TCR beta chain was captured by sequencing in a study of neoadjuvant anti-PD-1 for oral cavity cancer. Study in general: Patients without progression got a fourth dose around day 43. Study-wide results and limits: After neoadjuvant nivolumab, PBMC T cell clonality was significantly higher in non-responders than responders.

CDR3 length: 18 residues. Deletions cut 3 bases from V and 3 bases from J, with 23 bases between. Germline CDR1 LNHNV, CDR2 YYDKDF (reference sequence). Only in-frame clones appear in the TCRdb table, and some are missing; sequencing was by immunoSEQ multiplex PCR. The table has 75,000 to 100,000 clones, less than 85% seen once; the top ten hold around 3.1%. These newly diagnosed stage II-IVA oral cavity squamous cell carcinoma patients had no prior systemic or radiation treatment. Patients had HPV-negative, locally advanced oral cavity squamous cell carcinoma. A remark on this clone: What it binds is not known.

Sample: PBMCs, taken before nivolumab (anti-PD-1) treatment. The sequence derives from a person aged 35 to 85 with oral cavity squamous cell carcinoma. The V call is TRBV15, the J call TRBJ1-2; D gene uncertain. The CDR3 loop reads CATSRDRSPEGAHYGYTF. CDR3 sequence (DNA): TGTGCCACCAGCAGGGACCGGTCCCCGGAAGGAGCTCACTATGGCTACACCTTC. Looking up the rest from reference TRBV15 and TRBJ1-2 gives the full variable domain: DAMVIQNPRYQVTQFGKPVTLSCSQTLNHNVMYWYQQKSSQAPKLLFHYYDKDFNNEADTPDNFQSRRPNTSFCFLDIRSPGLGDTAMYLCATSRDRSPEGAHYGYTFGSGTRLTVV.